The rows below give T cell receptor beta chains drawn from one sample of a study of T cells in localized non-small cell lung cancer. Measured with immunoSEQ multiplex PCR; TCRdb has only the in-frame clones, and not every one. Among about 52,000 clones listed, approximately 86% were seen once. This sample comprised PBMCs, obtained before any cancer treatment. The receptor set was obtained from a female donor with stage II lung adenocarcinoma. The CDR3 runs from the conserved cysteine through the conserved F or W. The D gene is left open where the match is weak. Where a row states a size, it is once, few, many or the class of an expanded clone; other rows omit it.

D: -; size: -; J: TRBJ2-5; V: TRBV14; CDR3: CASSQGLGETQYF; DNA: TGTGCCAGCAGCCAAGGCCTAGGAGAGACCCAGTACTTC
D: TRBD1; size: -; J: TRBJ1-1; V: TRBV27; CDR3: CASSTPTGWSTEAFF; DNA: TGTGCCAGCAGTACCCCGACAGGGTGGAGCACTGAAGCTTTCTTT
D: -; size: -; J: TRBJ1-1; V: TRBV14; CDR3: CASSWDTLNTEAFF; DNA: TGTGCCAGCAGCTGGGACACCCTGAACACTGAAGCTTTCTTT
D: TRBD1; size: -; J: TRBJ1-1; V: TRBV19; CDR3: CASSIPRTGGRTFF; DNA: TGTGCCAGTAGTATTCCCCGGACAGGGGGGAGGACTTTCTTT
D: TRBD2; size: -; J: TRBJ2-5; V: TRBV19; CDR3: CASGGLAGGGTQYF; DNA: TGTGCCAGCGGAGGGCTAGCGGGGGGAGGGACCCAGTACTTC
D: -; size: -; J: TRBJ1-2; V: TRBV9; CDR3: CASSVESGHYGYTF; DNA: TGTGCCAGCAGCGTAGAATCTGGACACTATGGCTACACCTTC
D: -; size: few; J: TRBJ2-6; V: TRBV5-8; CDR3: CASSTYRTGANVLTF; DNA: TGTGCCAGCAGCACCTACAGAACTGGGGCCAACGTCCTGACTTTC
D: -; size: -; J: TRBJ1-2; V: TRBV11-2; CDR3: CASSLSRGDNYGYTF; DNA: TGTGCCAGCAGTTTATCCCGGGGTGACAACTATGGCTACACCTTC
D: -; size: -; J: TRBJ1-2; V: TRBV9; CDR3: CASSVARGPSAASGRGYTF; DNA: TGTGCCAGCAGCGTAGCTCGAGGACCCAGTGCGGCTAGTGGTCGAGGCTACACCTTC
D: -; size: few; J: TRBJ1-4; V: TRBV30; CDR3: CAWSVPLQGLEKLFF; DNA: TGTGCCTGGAGTGTACCCCTGCAGGGTCTCGAAAAACTGTTTTTT
D: -; size: -; J: TRBJ2-7; V: TRBV11-1; CDR3: CASSVEGDQAYEQYF; DNA: TGTGCCAGCAGCGTCGAGGGGGACCAAGCCTACGAGCAGTACTTC
D: -; size: -; J: TRBJ1-5; V: TRBV30; CDR3: CAWSSRGSNQPQHF; DNA: TGTGCCTGGAGCTCCAGGGGAAGCAATCAGCCCCAGCATTTT
D: -; size: once; J: TRBJ2-7; V: TRBV9; CDR3: CASSVGGTTYEQYF; DNA: TGTGCCAGCAGCGTAGGGGGGACCACCTACGAGCAGTACTTC
D: -; size: -; J: TRBJ1-1; V: TRBV7-9; CDR3: CASSFVEAENTEAFF; DNA: TGTGCCAGCAGCTTCGTAGAGGCAGAAAACACTGAAGCTTTCTTT
D: -; size: -; J: TRBJ1-1; V: TRBV5-1; CDR3: CASSLSALNTEAFF; DNA: TGCGCCAGCAGCTTGTCCGCGTTGAACACTGAAGCTTTCTTT
D: -; size: few; J: TRBJ1-4; V: TRBV5-1; CDR3: CASSADSDHNEKLFF; DNA: TGCGCCAGCAGCGCGGACAGCGACCATAATGAAAAACTGTTTTTT
D: -; size: few; J: TRBJ2-7; V: TRBV9; CDR3: CASSVAAGSYYEQYF; DNA: TGTGCCAGCAGCGTAGCCGCAGGGTCTTACTACGAGCAGTACTTC
D: -; size: -; J: TRBJ2-5; V: TRBV13; CDR3: CASGRETQYF; DNA: TGTGCCAGCGGAAGGGAGACCCAGTACTTC
D: -; size: -; J: TRBJ2-2; V: TRBV29-1; CDR3: CSVGRLNTGELFF; DNA: TGCAGCGTTGGTCGGCTAAACACCGGGGAGCTGTTTTTT
D: -; size: -; J: TRBJ2-3; V: TRBV7-3; CDR3: CASSLTGIGGTDTQYF; DNA: TGTGCCAGCAGCTTAACAGGGATCGGCGGAACAGATACGCAGTATTTT
D: -; size: once; J: TRBJ1-1; V: TRBV6-5; CDR3: CASSSPVEAFF; DNA: TGTGCCAGCAGTTCCCCGGTTGAAGCTTTCTTT
D: -; size: -; J: TRBJ2-5; V: TRBV18; CDR3: CASSPQGRETQYF; DNA: TGTGCCAGCTCACCACAGGGTAGAGAGACCCAGTACTTC
D: -; size: -; J: TRBJ2-2; V: TRBV29-1; CDR3: CSVDGGRNTGELFF; DNA: TGCAGCGTTGACGGGGGTCGCAACACCGGGGAGCTGTTTTTT
D: -; size: -; J: TRBJ1-3; V: TRBV5-4; CDR3: CASSDKGRGNTIYF; DNA: TGTGCCAGCAGCGACAAGGGTCGTGGAAACACCATATATTTT
D: TRBD1; size: -; J: TRBJ1-1; V: TRBV5-1; CDR3: CASSQDRVNTEAFF; DNA: TGCGCCAGCAGCCAGGACAGGGTGAACACTGAAGCTTTCTTT
D: -; size: few; J: TRBJ2-2; V: TRBV6-9; CDR3: CASSYPGTFNTGELFF; DNA: TGTGCCAGCAGTTACCCCGGGACTTTTAACACCGGGGAGCTGTTTTTT
D: -; size: -; J: TRBJ1-2; V: TRBV6-5; CDR3: CASSYSGLSWGYGYTF; DNA: TGTGCCAGCAGTTACTCTGGACTGAGTTGGGGCTATGGCTACACCTTC
D: TRBD2; size: -; J: TRBJ2-7; V: TRBV5-1; CDR3: CASSLAGGGVYHEQYF; DNA: TGCGCCAGCAGCTTGGCCGGCGGGGGGGTATACCACGAGCAGTACTTC
D: -; size: once; J: TRBJ2-5; V: TRBV6-5; CDR3: CASSPGHGRGTQYF; DNA: TGTGCCAGCAGCCCGGGACACGGGAGAGGGACCCAGTACTTC
D: -; size: once; J: TRBJ1-1; V: TRBV5-1; CDR3: CASSLEGDRAFF; DNA: TGCGCCAGCAGCTTGGAGGGCGATCGAGCTTTCTTT
D: -; size: few; J: TRBJ1-2; V: TRBV6-4; CDR3: CASSVTGRGAIGYTF; DNA: TGTGCCAGCAGTGTCACAGGGCGGGGAGCTATCGGCTACACCTTC
D: -; size: -; J: TRBJ2-2; V: TRBV6-5; CDR3: CASSRTANTGELFF; DNA: TGTGCCAGCAGTAGGACGGCGAACACCGGGGAGCTGTTTTTT
D: -; size: -; J: TRBJ2-5; V: TRBV5-1; CDR3: CASSFLGEETQYF; DNA: TGCGCCAGCAGCTTTTTGGGGGAAGAGACCCAGTACTTC
D: -; size: -; J: TRBJ1-3; V: TRBV11-2; CDR3: CASSSLGTSIYF; DNA: TGTGCCAGCAGCTCCCTGGGCACCTCCATATATTTT
D: -; size: -; J: TRBJ2-7; V: TRBV2; CDR3: CASNGGSGQYEQYF; DNA: TGTGCCAGCAACGGTGGCTCCGGACAGTACGAGCAGTACTTC
D: TRBD1; size: -; J: TRBJ2-7; V: TRBV5-4; CDR3: CASSQGTGAGGKYEQYF; DNA: TGTGCCAGCAGCCAGGGGACAGGGGCCGGGGGCAAGTACGAGCAGTACTTC
D: -; size: few; J: TRBJ1-5; V: TRBV7-6; CDR3: CASSSGLSNQPQHF; DNA: TGTGCCAGCAGCTCGGGACTTTCGAATCAGCCCCAGCATTTT
D: -; size: -; J: TRBJ1-1; V: TRBV25-1; CDR3: CASSERRGSSEAFF; DNA: TGTGCCAGCAGTGAACGCAGGGGATCCTCCGAAGCTTTCTTT
D: TRBD2; size: -; J: TRBJ2-1; V: TRBV27; CDR3: CATTSGSYNEQFF; DNA: TGTGCCACTACTAGCGGCTCCTACAATGAGCAGTTCTTC
D: TRBD1; size: -; J: TRBJ1-1; V: TRBV5-4; CDR3: CASSFGGTGAGTEAFF; DNA: TGTGCCAGCAGCTTTGGCGGCACAGGGGCAGGGACTGAAGCTTTCTTT
D: TRBD1; size: once; J: TRBJ1-1; V: TRBV9; CDR3: CASSGEGGQLGRNTEAFF; DNA: TGTGCCAGCAGCGGCGAGGGGGGACAGTTAGGGAGGAACACTGAAGCTTTCTTT
D: -; size: few; J: TRBJ1-2; V: TRBV6-1; CDR3: CASLQRRGTPHGYTF; DNA: TGTGCCAGCCTTCAGCGACGGGGGACCCCCCATGGCTACACCTTC
D: TRBD1; size: -; J: TRBJ1-2; V: TRBV5-5; CDR3: CASSLGDREWNGYTF; DNA: TGTGCCAGCAGCTTGGGGGACAGGGAATGGAATGGCTACACCTTC
D: -; size: -; J: TRBJ1-1; V: TRBV7-9; CDR3: CASSLSGTEAFF; DNA: TGTGCCAGCAGCTTATCGGGAACTGAAGCTTTCTTT
D: -; size: -; J: TRBJ1-1; V: TRBV4-1; CDR3: CASSQEELGISTEAFF; DNA: TGCGCCAGCAGCCAAGAAGAGTTGGGGATTAGCACTGAAGCTTTCTTT
D: -; size: once; J: TRBJ1-1; V: TRBV27; CDR3: CASSQTAMNTEAFF; DNA: TGTGCCAGCAGTCAGACAGCCATGAACACTGAAGCTTTCTTT
D: TRBD1; size: -; J: TRBJ2-3; V: TRBV5-1; CDR3: CASSWRTGGVSTDTQYF; DNA: TGCGCCAGCAGCTGGAGGACAGGGGGCGTTAGCACAGATACGCAGTATTTT
D: -; size: -; J: TRBJ1-2; V: TRBV6-5; CDR3: CASSYSHRDPVYTF; DNA: TGTGCCAGCAGTTACTCGCACAGGGACCCCGTTTACACCTTC
D: -; size: -; J: TRBJ1-5; V: TRBV30; CDR3: CAWGGPSADQPQHF; DNA: TGTGCCTGGGGCGGACCTTCAGCGGACCAGCCCCAGCATTTT